Shown below are 19 T cell receptor beta chains from a single sample sequenced in a study of somatic mutations in cytotoxic T cells in rheumatoid arthritis. Using immunoSEQ multiplex PCR, the repertoire was profiled, and TCRdb retains in-frame clones only, with some absent. The top ten clones hold around 9.3% of a sample with 15,000 to 20,000 clones, 80% of them seen once. The material sequenced was CD8+ T cells sorted from blood. These receptors came from an adult with rheumatoid arthritis.

The V and J genes are TRBV7-9 and TRBJ2-7, with TRBD1 matching over 11 bases. With V trimmed by 1 base and J by 3 bases, 5 bases remained unmatched. The germline V gene has CDR1 SEHNR and CDR2 FQNEAQ (reference sequence). CDR3 length: 16 residues. CDR3 sequence: CASSLVGTGGNYEQYF. For the CDR3, the DNA is TGTGCCAGCAGCTTAGTGGGGACAGGGGGTAACTACGAGCAGTACTTC.

V and J are TRBV5-6 and TRBJ2-1, with 11 bases fitting TRBD2. From germline, CDR1 is SGHDT and CDR2 YYEEEE. This CDR3 comprises 17 residues. Trimming cost V 4 bases and J 7 bases; bases outside gene matches: 13. The CDR3 loop reads CASSAILAGGSWNEQFF. For the CDR3, the DNA is TGTGCCAGCAGCGCGATCCTAGCGGGGGGCAGCTGGAATGAGCAGTTCTTC.

The chain employs TRBV6-5 and TRBJ2-3; 9 bases map to TRBD1. Trimming took 5 bases from V and 6 from J; bases not matched to a gene: 9. The CDR3 contains 15 residues. The germline V gene encodes CDR1 MNHEY and CDR2 SVGAGI. CDR3: CASSRARTGADTQYF. CDR3 sequence (DNA): TGTGCCAGCAGTCGTGCAAGGACAGGGGCCGATACGCAGTATTTT.

This chain joins TRBV11-2 and TRBJ1-5, with D uncertain. V lost 1 base and J lost 6, with 7 bases in between. Germline loops: CDR1 SGHAT, CDR2 FQNNGV. This CDR3 spans 13 amino acids. This chain's CDR3 is CASSLVLGQPQHF. The CDR3 DNA reads TGTGCCAGCAGCTTAGTTTTGGGTCAGCCCCAGCATTTT.

The chain joins TRBV2 to TRBJ2-5; D might be TRBD1 (5 bases). Deletions cut 4 bases from V and 2 bases from J, with 14 bases between. The CDR3 length is 15 residues. The germline V gene encodes CDR1 SNHLY and CDR2 FYNNEI. CDR3 residues: CASSGRGWLQETQYF. CDR3 DNA sequence: TGTGCCAGCAGTGGTAGGGGTTGGCTTCAAGAGACCCAGTACTTC.

The chain recombines TRBV21-1 with TRBJ2-6; no DNA check was done on the table's D call, TRBD1. TRBV21-1 is a documented pseudogene. The CDR3 is 18 residues long. CDR3 protein: CASSPPGGRAPGANVLTF. DNA of the CDR3: TGTGCCAGCAGCCCACCAGGGGGCCGAGCCCCTGGGGCCAACGTCCTGACTTTC.

The V gene is TRBV6-5, the J gene TRBJ2-3; no definite D call. The CDR3 runs 11 residues. Trimming removed 6 bases from V and 2 bases from J, with 3 bases in between. From germline, CDR1 is MNHEY and CDR2 SVGAGI. CDR3 DNA sequence: TGTGCCAGCAGCGACACAGATACGCAGTATTTT. Its protein product is CASSDTDTQYF.

The chain uses TRBV9 and TRBJ2-7, with 12 bases that match TRBD2. The germline gives CDR1 SGDLS, CDR2 YYNGEE. The CDR3 is 14 residues long. Trimming removed 7 bases from V and 5 bases from J; junction bases left unmatched: 7. CDR3 sequence reads: CASATSGGLDEQYF. The DNA for the CDR3 is TGTGCCAGCGCAACTAGCGGGGGGCTGGACGAGCAGTACTTC.

The chain recombines TRBV19 with TRBJ1-3; D is undetermined. This CDR3 comprises 11 residues. Per the germline V gene, CDR1 is LNHDA and CDR2 is SQIVND (reference sequence). Trimming cost V 9 bases and J 6 bases, with 9 bases left between them. This CDR3 is CASPRANTIYF. The DNA of the CDR3 is TGTGCCAGCCCTCGAGCAAACACCATATATTTT. The variable domain in full, completed from reference TRBV19 and TRBJ1-3, reads DGGITQSPKYLFRKEGQNVTLSCEQNLNHDAMYWYRQDPGQGLRLIYYSQIVNDFQKGDIAEGYSVSREKKESFPLTVTSAQKNPTAFYLCASPRANTIYFGEGSWLTVV.

The chain couples TRBV15 to TRBJ2-2; the D is unclear. Germline CDR1 is LNHNV and CDR2 is YYDKDF (reference sequence). CDR3 length: 14 residues. V was pared by 1 base and J by 6 bases, with 9 bases between. The CDR3 DNA sequence: TGTGCCACCAGCAGAGTCGGGTCCGCCGGGGAGCTGTTTTTT. Its protein is CATSRVGSAGELFF. The full variable domain, in which reference TRBV15 and TRBJ2-2 provide the parts outside the CDR3, is DAMVIQNPRYQVTQFGKPVTLSCSQTLNHNVMYWYQQKSSQAPKLLFHYYDKDFNNEADTPDNFQSRRPNTSFCFLDIRSPGLGDTAMYLCATSRVGSAGELFFGEGSRLTVL.

The chain uses TRBV5-4 and TRBJ2-3; no definite D call. Trimming left V 2 bases short and J 0 bases short, with 1 base between. There are 12 residues in the CDR3. The germline gives CDR1 SGHNT, CDR2 YYREEE (reference sequence). The CDR3 here is CASSFSTDTQYF. CDR3 coding DNA: TGTGCCAGCAGCTTTAGCACAGATACGCAGTATTTT.

This clone was seen a few times. The J gene is TRBJ2-7, the V gene TRBV4-1; 10 nucleotides match TRBD2. The CDR3 spans 16 residues. Germline-derived CDR1 and CDR2 are MGHRA and YSYEKL. Trimming cost V 5 bases and J 7 bases; bases outside gene matches: 14. For the CDR3, the DNA is TGCGCCAGCAGCGCCCACTCTAGCGGGGGCTATAATGAGCAGTACTTC. Amino acids: CASSAHSSGGYNEQYF.

The genes are TRBV7-9 and TRBJ2-7, with no clear D. The CDR3 has 13 amino acids. V was cut by 4 bases and J by 4 bases, with 11 bases left in between. The germline V gene has CDR1 SEHNR and CDR2 FQNEAQ (reference sequence). CDR3 loop: CASSSQLLYEQYF. CDR3 DNA: TGTGCCAGCAGCTCTCAATTATTATACGAGCAGTACTTC.

The chain uses TRBV5-1 and TRBJ2-3; the D is unclear. Germline V lookup: CDR1 SGHRS, CDR2 YFSETQ. V gave up 4 bases and J gave up 2 bases, with 5 bases separating them. The CDR3 loop spans 12 amino acids. In nucleotides, the CDR3 is TGCGCCAGCAGCCACAACACAGATACGCAGTATTTT. As protein: CASSHNTDTQYF.

The table lists this clone with a count of one. The V gene is TRBV7-6, the J gene TRBJ2-3; D call uncertain. Between the trimmed V and J ends, which lost 4 bases and 0 bases, there was a span of 11 bases. This CDR3 spans 15 amino acids. Germline CDR1 reads SGHVS; CDR2 reads FNYEAQ. This chain's CDR3 is CASSSPDDSTDTQYF. CDR3 in DNA: TGTGCCAGCAGCTCTCCGGACGACAGCACAGATACGCAGTATTTT.

In its sample, this clone was seen a few times. The rearrangement uses TRBV4-1 and TRBJ2-7, with 8 nucleotides matching TRBD1. V lost 6 bases to trimming and J lost 0 bases; unmatched junction nucleotides: 7. This CDR3 is built from 15 residues. In germline, CDR1 is MGHRA, CDR2 YSYEKL. CDR3 DNA sequence: TGCGCCAGCAGTCCCTGGACAGGGAGCTCCTACGAGCAGTACTTC. Its translation: CASSPWTGSSYEQYF.

V is TRBV7-9 and J is TRBJ2-1; TRBD2 is a possible D gene (5 bases). CDR3 length equals 15 residues. Between the trimmed V and J ends, which lost 2 bases and 6 bases, there was a span of 14 bases. Germline CDR1 is SEHNR and CDR2 is FQNEAQ (reference sequence). The CDR3: CASSLSEGNLNEQFF. The CDR3 DNA follows: TGTGCCAGCAGCTTATCTGAGGGCAACCTCAATGAGCAGTTCTTC. The variable domain in full, completed from reference TRBV7-9 and TRBJ2-1, reads DTGVSQNPRHKITKRGQNVTFRCDPISEHNRLYWYRQTLGQGPEFLTYFQNEAQLEKSRLLSDRFSAERPKGSFSTLEIQRTEQGDSAMYLCASSLSEGNLNEQFFGPGTRLTVL.

CDR3 DNA: TGTGCCAGCAGTTTCGGGGACAGGGACAGGCAAGAGACCCAGTACTTC. Translating it yields CASSFGDRDRQETQYF. V usage is TRBV27 and J usage is TRBJ2-5; 9 bases are a match to TRBD1. The CDR3 is made up of 16 amino acids. Germline values: CDR1 MNHEY, CDR2 SMNVEV (reference sequence). The ends lost 3 bases at V and 2 bases at J; junction bases unmatched: 7.

This sequence joins TRBV28 and TRBJ1-3; D perhaps matches TRBD1 (6 bases). Trimming cost V 6 bases and J 4 bases, with 16 bases left between them. The CDR3 extends over 15 amino acids. CDR1 MDHEN and CDR2 SYDVKM come from the germline V gene. CDR3 sequence reads: CASRDTGLSGNTIYF. The DNA for the CDR3 is TGTGCCAGCAGGGATACAGGGCTTTCCGGAAACACCATATATTTT.